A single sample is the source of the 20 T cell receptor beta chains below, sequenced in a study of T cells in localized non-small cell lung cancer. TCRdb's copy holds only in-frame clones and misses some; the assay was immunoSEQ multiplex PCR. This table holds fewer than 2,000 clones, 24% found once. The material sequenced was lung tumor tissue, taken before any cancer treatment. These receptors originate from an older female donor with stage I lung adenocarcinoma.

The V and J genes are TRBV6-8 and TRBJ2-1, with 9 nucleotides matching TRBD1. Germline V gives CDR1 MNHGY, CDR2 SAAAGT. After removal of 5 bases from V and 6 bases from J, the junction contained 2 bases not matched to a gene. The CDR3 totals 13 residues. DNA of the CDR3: TGTGCCAGCAGTGGACAGGGGATCAATGAGCAGTTCTTC. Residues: CASSGQGINEQFF.

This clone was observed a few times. CDR3 amino acids: CASSIRSDTEAFF. CDR3 nucleotide sequence: TGTGCCAGTAGTATTAGGTCAGACACTGAAGCTTTCTTT. This chain joins TRBV19 and TRBJ1-1; no clear D gene. V was shortened by 3 bases and J by 3 bases, with 8 bases between the two germline ends. The length of the CDR3 is 13 residues. Germline V CDR1 and CDR2: LNHDA, SQIVND (reference sequence).

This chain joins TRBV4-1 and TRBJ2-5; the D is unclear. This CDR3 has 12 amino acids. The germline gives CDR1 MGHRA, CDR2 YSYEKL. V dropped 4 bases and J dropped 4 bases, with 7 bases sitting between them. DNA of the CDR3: TGCGCCAGCAGCCCAAGCCGAGAGACCCAGTACTTC. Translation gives CASSPSRETQYF.

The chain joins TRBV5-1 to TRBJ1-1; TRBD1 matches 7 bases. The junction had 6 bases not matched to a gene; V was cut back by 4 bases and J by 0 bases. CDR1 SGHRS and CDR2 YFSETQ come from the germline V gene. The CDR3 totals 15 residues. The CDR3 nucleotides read TGCGCCAGCAGCCGGATGGGACAGCTGAACACTGAAGCTTTCTTT. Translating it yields CASSRMGQLNTEAFF.

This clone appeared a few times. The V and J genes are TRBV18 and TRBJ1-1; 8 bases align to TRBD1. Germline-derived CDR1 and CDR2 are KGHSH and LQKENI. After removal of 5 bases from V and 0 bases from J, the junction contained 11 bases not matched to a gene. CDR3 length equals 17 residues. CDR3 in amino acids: CASSGQGESELNTEAFF. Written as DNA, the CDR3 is TGTGCCAGCTCAGGACAGGGAGAGAGTGAGTTGAACACTGAAGCTTTCTTT.

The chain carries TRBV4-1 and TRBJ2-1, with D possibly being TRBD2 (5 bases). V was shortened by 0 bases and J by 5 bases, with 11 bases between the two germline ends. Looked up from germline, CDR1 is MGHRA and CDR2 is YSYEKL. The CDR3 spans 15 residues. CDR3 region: CASSQDWIANNEQFF. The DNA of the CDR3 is TGCGCCAGCAGCCAAGATTGGATAGCGAACAATGAGCAGTTCTTC.

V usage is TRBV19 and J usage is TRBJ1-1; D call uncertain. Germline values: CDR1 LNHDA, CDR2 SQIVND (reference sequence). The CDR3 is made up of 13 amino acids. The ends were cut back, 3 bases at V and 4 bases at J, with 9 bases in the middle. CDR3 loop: CASSIGRGTEAFF. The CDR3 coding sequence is TGTGCCAGTAGTATTGGCCGAGGCACTGAAGCTTTCTTT.

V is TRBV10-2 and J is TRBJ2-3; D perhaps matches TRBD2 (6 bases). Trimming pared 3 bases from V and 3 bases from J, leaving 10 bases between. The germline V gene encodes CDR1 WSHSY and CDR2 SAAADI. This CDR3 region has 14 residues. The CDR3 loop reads CASSEGGTTDTQYF. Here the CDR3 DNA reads TGCGCCAGCAGTGAAGGCGGGACGACAGATACGCAGTATTTT.

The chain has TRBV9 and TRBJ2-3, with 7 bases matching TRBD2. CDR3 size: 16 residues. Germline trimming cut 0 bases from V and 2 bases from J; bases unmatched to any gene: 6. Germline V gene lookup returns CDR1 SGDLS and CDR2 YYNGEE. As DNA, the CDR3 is TGTGCCAGCAGCGTAGGGAATAGCGGGCCCACAGATACGCAGTATTTT. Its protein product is CASSVGNSGPTDTQYF. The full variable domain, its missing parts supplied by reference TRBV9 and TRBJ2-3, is DSGVTQTPKHLITATGQRVTLRCSPRSGDLSVYWYQQSLDQGLQFLIQYYNGEERAKGNILERFSAQQFPDLHSELNLSSLELGDSALYFCASSVGNSGPTDTQYFGPGTRLTVL.

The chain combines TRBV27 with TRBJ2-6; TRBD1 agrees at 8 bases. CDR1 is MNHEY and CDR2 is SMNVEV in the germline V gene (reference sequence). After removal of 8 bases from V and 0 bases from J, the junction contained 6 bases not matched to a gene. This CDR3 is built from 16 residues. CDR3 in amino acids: CASGRDRSSGANVLTF. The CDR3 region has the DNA TGTGCCAGCGGCCGGGACAGGAGCTCTGGGGCCAACGTCCTGACTTTC. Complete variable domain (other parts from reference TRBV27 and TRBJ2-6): EAQVTQNPRYLITVTGKKLTVTCSQNMNHEYMSWYRQDPGLGLRQIYYSMNVEVTDKGDVPEGYKVSRKEKRNFPLILESPSPNQTSLYFCASGRDRSSGANVLTFGAGSRLTVL.

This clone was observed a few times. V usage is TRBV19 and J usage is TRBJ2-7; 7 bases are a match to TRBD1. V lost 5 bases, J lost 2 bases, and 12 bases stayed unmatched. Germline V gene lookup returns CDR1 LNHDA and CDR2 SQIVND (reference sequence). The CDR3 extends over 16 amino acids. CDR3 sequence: CASSSSNRGSAYEQYF. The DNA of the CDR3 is TGTGCCAGTAGTTCTTCCAACAGGGGTAGCGCCTACGAGCAGTACTTC.

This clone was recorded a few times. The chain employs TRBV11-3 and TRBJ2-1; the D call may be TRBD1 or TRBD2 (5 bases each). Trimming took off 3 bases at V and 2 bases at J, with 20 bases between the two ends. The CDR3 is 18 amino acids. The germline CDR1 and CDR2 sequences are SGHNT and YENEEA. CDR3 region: CASSLGRALYSTYNEQFF. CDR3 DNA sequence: TGTGCCAGCAGCTTGGGGCGGGCCCTCTATTCTACCTACAATGAGCAGTTCTTC.

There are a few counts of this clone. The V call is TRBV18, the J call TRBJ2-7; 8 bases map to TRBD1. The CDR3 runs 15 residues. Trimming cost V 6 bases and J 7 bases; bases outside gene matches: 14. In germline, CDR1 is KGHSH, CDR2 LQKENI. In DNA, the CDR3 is TGTGCCAGCTCCGACCGGACAGGGCTTGGGGGGGAGCAGTACTTC. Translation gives CASSDRTGLGGEQYF.

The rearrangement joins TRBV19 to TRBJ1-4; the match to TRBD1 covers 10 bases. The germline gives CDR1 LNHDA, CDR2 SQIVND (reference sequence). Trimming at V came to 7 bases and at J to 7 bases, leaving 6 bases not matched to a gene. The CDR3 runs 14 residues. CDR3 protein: CASTGTGVTEKLFF. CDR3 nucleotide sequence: TGTGCCAGTACCGGGACAGGGGTTACTGAAAAACTGTTTTTT.

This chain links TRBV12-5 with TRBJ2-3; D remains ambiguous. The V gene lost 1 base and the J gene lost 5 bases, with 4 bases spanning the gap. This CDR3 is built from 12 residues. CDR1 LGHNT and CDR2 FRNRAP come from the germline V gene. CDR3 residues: CASGLGRDTQYF. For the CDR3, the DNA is TGTGCTAGTGGTTTGGGAAGAGATACGCAGTATTTT. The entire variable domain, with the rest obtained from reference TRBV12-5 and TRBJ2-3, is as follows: DARVTQTPRHKVTEMGQEVTMRCQPILGHNTVFWYRQTMMQGLELLAYFRNRAPLDDSGMPKDRFSAEMPDATLATLKIQPSEPRDSAVYFCASGLGRDTQYFGPGTRLTVL.

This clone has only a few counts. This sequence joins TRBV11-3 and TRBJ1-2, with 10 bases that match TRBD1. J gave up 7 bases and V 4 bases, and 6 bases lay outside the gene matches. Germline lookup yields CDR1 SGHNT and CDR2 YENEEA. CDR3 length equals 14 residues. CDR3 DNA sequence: TGTGCCAGCAGCTGGACTCGGGACAGGGGTGGCTACACCTTC. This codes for CASSWTRDRGGYTF.

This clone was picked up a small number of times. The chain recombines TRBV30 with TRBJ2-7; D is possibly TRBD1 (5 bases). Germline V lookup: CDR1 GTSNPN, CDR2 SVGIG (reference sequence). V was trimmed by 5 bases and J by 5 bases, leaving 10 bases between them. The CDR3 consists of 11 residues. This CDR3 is CAWGRVDEQYF. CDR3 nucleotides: TGTGCCTGGGGCAGGGTGGACGAGCAGTACTTC.

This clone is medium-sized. CDR3 in DNA: TGTGCCAGCATCGAGGACCTCTCTGGAAACACCATATATTTT. Its protein is CASIEDLSGNTIYF. The chain couples TRBV11-3 to TRBJ1-3; D uncertain. The CDR3 has 14 amino acids. V was cut by 7 bases and J by 0 bases, with 10 bases left in between. Germline assignment: CDR1 SGHNT and CDR2 YENEEA.

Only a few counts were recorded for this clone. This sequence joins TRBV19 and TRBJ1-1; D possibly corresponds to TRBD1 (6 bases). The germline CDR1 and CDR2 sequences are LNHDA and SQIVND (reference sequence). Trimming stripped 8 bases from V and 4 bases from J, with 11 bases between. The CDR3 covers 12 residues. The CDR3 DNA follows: TGTGCCAGTGGGGGGCAGGGCACTGAAGCTTTCTTT. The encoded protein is CASGGQGTEAFF.

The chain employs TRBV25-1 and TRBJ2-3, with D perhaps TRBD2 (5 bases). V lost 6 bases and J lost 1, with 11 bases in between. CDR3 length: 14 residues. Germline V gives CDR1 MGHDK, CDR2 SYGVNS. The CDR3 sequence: CASSDAGGTDTQYF. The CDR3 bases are TGTGCCAGCAGCGACGCGGGCGGCACAGATACGCAGTATTTT.